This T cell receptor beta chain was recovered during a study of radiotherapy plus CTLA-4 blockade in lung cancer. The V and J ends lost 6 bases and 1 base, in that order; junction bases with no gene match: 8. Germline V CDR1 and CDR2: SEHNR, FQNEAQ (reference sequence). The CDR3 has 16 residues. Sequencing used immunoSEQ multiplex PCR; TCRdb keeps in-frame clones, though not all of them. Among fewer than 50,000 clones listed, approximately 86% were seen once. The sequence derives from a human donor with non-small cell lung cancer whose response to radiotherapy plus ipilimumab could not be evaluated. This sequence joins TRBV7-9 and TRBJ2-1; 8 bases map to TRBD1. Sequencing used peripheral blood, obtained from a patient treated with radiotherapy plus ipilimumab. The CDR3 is CASRQDRVGSYNEQFF. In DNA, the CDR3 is TGTGCCAGCAGACAGGACAGGGTGGGTTCCTACAATGAGCAGTTCTTC.